The next 18 T cell receptor beta chains were all read from a single sample in a study of T-cell memory formation after mild COVID-19. TCRdb called the 5' RACE reads again in MiXCR, with one record for every CDR3 protein. The table has tens of thousands of distinct CDR3 sequences, roughly 17% seen once. Sequenced: PBMCs or a T cell subset sorted from them (not recorded which). Source of these receptors: an adult woman who had mild COVID-19 (a few samples of this study predate the infection). Cell type and time point are not known.

The table lists this clonotype with a few counts. This sequence joins TRBV7-8 and TRBJ2-7; 7 nucleotides agree with TRBD1. Per germline, CDR1 SGHVS and CDR2 FQNEAQ. V dropped 5 bases and J dropped 6; count of bases not matched to a gene: 10. This CDR3 is 14 amino acids long. This CDR3 reads CASSQRQGRLEQYF. In DNA form, the CDR3 reads TGTGCCAGCAGCCAACGACAGGGAAGGCTCGAGCAGTACTTC.

The genes are TRBV6-5 and TRBJ2-7, with D possibly matching TRBD1 (6 bases). V was cut by 2 bases and J by 2 bases, with 22 bases left in between. The germline V gene has CDR1 MNHEY and CDR2 SVGAGI. The CDR3 contains 18 residues. The DNA for the CDR3 is TGTGCCAGCAGTTACCGAAGGTCCCGGGACAAGGATCCCTACGAGCAGTACTTC. It specifies CASSYRRSRDKDPYEQYF.

The chain is built from TRBV7-9 and TRBJ1-6; 8 nucleotides align to TRBD1. This CDR3 has 16 amino acids. The V and J ends lost 5 bases and 10 bases, in that order; junction bases with no gene match: 13. Germline V gene lookup returns CDR1 SEHNR and CDR2 FQNEAQ (reference sequence). CDR3 sequence (DNA): TGTGCCAGCAGCCCTCTCGGACAGGGCACTCGATCACCCCTCCACTTT. Protein: CASSPLGQGTRSPLHF.

The chain couples TRBV29-1 to TRBJ2-1; 10 bases align to TRBD2. Germline CDR1 SQVTM, CDR2 ANQGSEA. The CDR3 contains 13 residues. CDR3 sequence reads: CRVIAGGYNEQFF. CDR3 coding DNA: TGCAGGGTCATAGCGGGGGGTTACAATGAGCAGTTCTTC.

The chain carries TRBV4-2 and TRBJ2-5, with 7 bases fitting TRBD2. V lost 1 base to trimming and J lost 1 base; unmatched junction nucleotides: 3. Germline CDR1 reads LGHNA; CDR2 reads YNFKEQ. CDR3 length: 15 residues. The CDR3 DNA sequence: TGTGCCAGCAGCCAAGGAGGCGGGGGCCAAGAGACCCAGTACTTC. Its translation: CASSQGGGGQETQYF.

This clonotype was seen just once. V and J are TRBV3-1 and TRBJ2-2, with 10 bases that match TRBD2. The V segment lost 4 bases and the J segment 5 bases; nucleotides outside the gene matches: 10. CDR1 LGHDT and CDR2 YNNKEL come from the germline V gene (reference sequence). The CDR3 spans 17 residues. CDR3 loop: CASSPHSGGIGTGELFF. The CDR3 nucleotides read TGTGCCAGCAGCCCGCATAGCGGGGGGATCGGAACCGGGGAGCTGTTTTTT.

This clonotype was picked up a small number of times. The chain links TRBV20-1 to TRBJ2-7; 11 bases match TRBD2. V trimming: 3 bases; J trimming: 3 bases; junction bases outside the gene matches: 4. Germline-derived CDR1 and CDR2 are DFQATT and SNEGSKA (reference sequence). The CDR3 has 14 amino acids. The CDR3 reads CSARDGTSGYEQYF. CDR3 coding DNA: TGCAGTGCTAGGGACGGGACTAGCGGCTACGAGCAGTACTTC.

The J gene is TRBJ2-5, the V gene TRBV6-5, with D unresolved. The CDR3 covers 11 residues. CDR1 is MNHEY, CDR2 SVGAGI, per germline. V dropped 9 bases and J dropped 5 bases, with 10 bases sitting between them. The DNA for the CDR3 is TGTGCCAGTTGGTCCGGCGAGACCCAGTACTTC. It yields the protein CASWSGETQYF.

In this sample, this clonotype turned up a few times. The chain links TRBV7-6 to TRBJ2-1; D may be TRBD2 (5 bases). The V gene lost 3 bases and the J gene lost 3 bases, with 15 bases spanning the gap. Per the germline V gene, CDR1 is SGHVS and CDR2 is FNYEAQ. This CDR3 is 16 amino acids long. The CDR3: CASSFLTADLYNEQFF. CDR3 DNA: TGTGCCAGCAGCTTCCTCACAGCGGATCTCTACAATGAGCAGTTCTTC.

This clonotype was recorded at least ten times. The gene calls are TRBV7-8 and TRBJ2-3, with a weak D call TRBD2 (6 bases). The germline V gene encodes CDR1 SGHVS and CDR2 FQNEAQ. The V end lost 0 bases, the J end lost 4 bases, and 14 bases lay between the germline ends. The CDR3 consists of 16 residues. CDR3 residues: CASSLAGLGGADTQYF. CDR3 sequence (DNA): TGTGCCAGCAGCTTAGCTGGGTTGGGAGGCGCAGATACGCAGTATTTT.

CDR3 sequence reads: CASGLTGTLYGYTF. The CDR3 nucleotides read TGTGCTAGTGGTCTAACGGGGACACTCTATGGCTACACCTTC. This chain links TRBV12-5 with TRBJ1-2; D perhaps matches TRBD1 (6 bases). CDR1 is LGHNT and CDR2 is FRNRAP in the germline V gene. The CDR3 loop spans 14 amino acids. The V end was cut by 5 bases, the J end by 4 bases, with 14 bases between.

This clonotype was picked up many times. CDR3: CASSAGLGALAKNIQYF. Written as DNA, the CDR3 is TGTGCCAGCAGCGCCGGACTCGGCGCCCTAGCCAAAAACATTCAGTACTTC. The rearrangement joins TRBV11-3 to TRBJ2-4; possibly TRBD2 for D (5 bases). CDR3 length equals 17 residues. Germline V CDR1 and CDR2: SGHNT, YENEEA. Trimming removed 5 bases at V and 0 bases at J, with 17 bases between.

V gene TRBV7-3 combines with J gene TRBJ1-6; a weak D match, TRBD1 (6 bases). Germline V gene sequence: CDR1 SGHTA, CDR2 FQGTGA. The length of the CDR3 is 15 residues. The germline V and J ends were trimmed by 5 bases and 10 bases, with 18 bases remaining between them. CDR3 region: CASSQTPGAGSPLHF. CDR3 DNA sequence: TGTGCCAGCAGCCAAACCCCAGGGGCTGGATCACCCCTCCACTTT.

As regards this clonotype: Being one base from a much bigger clone, this may be a read error. This chain uses TRBV7-9 with TRBJ1-1; TRBD1 matches 10 bases. The germline V gene has CDR1 SEHNR and CDR2 FQNEAQ (reference sequence). The CDR3 covers 14 residues. The CDR3 region has the DNA TGTGCCATCAGCTCCGGGACAGGGGCCATTGAAGCTTTCTTT. Encoded protein: CAISSGTGAIEAFF.

V usage is TRBV29-1 and J usage is TRBJ1-1; D gene unclear. The CDR3 is 11 residues long. Germline V CDR1 and CDR2: SQVTM, ANQGSEA. The V end was cut by 4 bases, the J end by 5 bases, with 8 bases between. CDR3 residues: CSVGLGTEAFF. The CDR3 DNA reads TGCAGCGTTGGATTGGGGACTGAAGCTTTCTTT.

Only a few counts were recorded for this clonotype. The chain links TRBV9 to TRBJ2-7, with D perhaps matching TRBD2 (6 bases). Per the germline V gene, CDR1 is SGDLS and CDR2 is YYNGEE. Between the trimmed V and J ends, which lost 0 bases and 5 bases, there was a span of 15 bases. There are 15 residues in the CDR3. This chain's CDR3 is CASSVAASDIDEQYF. CDR3 nucleotide sequence: TGTGCCAGCAGCGTAGCGGCTAGCGACATCGACGAGCAGTACTTC.

This clonotype came up a few times. The rearrangement links TRBV9 to TRBJ2-1, with D unclear. Trimming left V 4 bases short and J 0 bases short, with 8 bases between. Germline V gene data show CDR1 as SGDLS and CDR2 as YYNGEE. This CDR3 is 14 amino acids long. The CDR3, as DNA: TGTGCCAGCAGCCCTCTTGACTCCTACAATGAGCAGTTCTTC. It is translated as CASSPLDSYNEQFF.

This clonotype was picked up a small number of times. This chain links TRBV15 with TRBJ2-7; maybe TRBD2 (5 bases). The V end lost 4 bases, the J end lost 2 bases, and 18 bases lay between the germline ends. Per germline, CDR1 LNHNV and CDR2 YYDKDF (reference sequence). The CDR3 is 16 residues long. In DNA form, the CDR3 reads TGTGCCACCAGCACCCAATTGGAAGCGGTGCCCTACGAGCAGTACTTC. It yields the protein CATSTQLEAVPYEQYF. The full variable domain, in which reference TRBV15 and TRBJ2-7 provide the parts outside the CDR3, is DAMVIQNPRYQVTQFGKPVTLSCSQTLNHNVMYWYQQKSSQAPKLLFHYYDKDFNNEADTPDNFQSRRPNTSFCFLDIRSPGLGDTAMYLCATSTQLEAVPYEQYFGPGTRLTVT.